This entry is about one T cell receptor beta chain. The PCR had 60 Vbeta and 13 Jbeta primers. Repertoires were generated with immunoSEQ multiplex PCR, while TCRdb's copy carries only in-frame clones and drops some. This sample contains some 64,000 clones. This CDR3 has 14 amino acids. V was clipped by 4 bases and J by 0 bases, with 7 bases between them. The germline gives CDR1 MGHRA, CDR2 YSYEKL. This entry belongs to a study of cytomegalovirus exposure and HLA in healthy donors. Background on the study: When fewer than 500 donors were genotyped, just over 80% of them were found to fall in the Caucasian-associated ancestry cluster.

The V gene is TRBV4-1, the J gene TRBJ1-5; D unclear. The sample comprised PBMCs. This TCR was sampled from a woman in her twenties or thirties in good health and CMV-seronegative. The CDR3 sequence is CASSPSDSNQPQHF. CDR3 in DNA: TGCGCCAGCAGCCCGAGCGATAGCAATCAGCCCCAGCATTTT.